The 30 T cell receptor beta chains below come from one sample, sequenced in a study of T cell responses to AZD1222 COVID-19 vaccine. TCRdb's copy holds only in-frame clones and misses some; the assay was immunoSEQ multiplex PCR. The table records roughly 50,000 clones, roughly 90% of them present only once. The sequencing here drew on peripheral blood, taken on day 0 of AZD1222 vaccination. Receptor source: an adult in good health.

The chain has TRBV7-8 and TRBJ2-3, with 7 bases that match TRBD1. This CDR3 comprises 15 residues. CDR1 and CDR2 from the germline V gene are SGHVS and FQNEAQ. The trim removed 5 bases at V and 0 bases at J, leaving 5 bases unmatched. CDR3 nucleotides: TGTGCCAGCAGCAGGGACAGTACTAGCACAGATACGCAGTATTTT. Protein product: CASSRDSTSTDTQYF.

This clone was recorded only once. The chain employs TRBV30 and TRBJ1-1; TRBD1 matches 9 bases. Germline loops: CDR1 GTSNPN, CDR2 SVGIG (reference sequence). V lost 2 bases, J lost 6 bases, and 7 bases stayed unmatched. There are 14 residues in the CDR3. CDR3 residues: CAWSRWTGEAEAFF. CDR3 coding DNA: TGTGCCTGGAGTCGGTGGACAGGGGAGGCTGAAGCTTTCTTT.

This clone is a singleton in its sample. The chain joins TRBV18 to TRBJ1-2, with a possible D match to TRBD1 (6 bases). The germline V gene has CDR1 KGHSH and CDR2 LQKENI. The CDR3 has 14 residues. The V end was cut by 6 bases, the J end by 2 bases, with 13 bases between. For the CDR3, the DNA is TGTGCCAGCTCGCAGGGGACGGCCAACTATGGCTACACCTTC. Amino acid sequence: CASSQGTANYGYTF. Full variable domain (missing parts from reference TRBV18 and TRBJ1-2): NAGVMQNPRHLVRRRGQEARLRCSPMKGHSHVYWYRQLPEEGLKFMVYLQKENIIDESGMPKERFSAEFPKEGPSILRIQQVVRGDSAAYFCASSQGTANYGYTFGSGTRLTVV.

The gene calls are TRBV6-1 and TRBJ1-1; D is ambiguous. CDR1 and CDR2 from the germline V gene are MNHNS and SASEGT. The CDR3 is made up of 13 amino acids. V gave up 0 bases and J gave up 6 bases, with 8 bases separating them. The CDR3 sequence: CASSEAGNAEAFF. For the CDR3, the DNA is TGTGCCAGCAGTGAAGCAGGTAACGCTGAAGCTTTCTTT.

The chain is built from TRBV20-1 and TRBJ1-1; D gene unclear. Germline-derived CDR1 and CDR2 are DFQATT and SNEGSKA (reference sequence). The length of the CDR3 is 12 residues. Deletions cut 3 bases from V and 3 bases from J, with 8 bases between. The CDR3 region has the DNA TGCAGTGCTAGTGTCCGGCACACTGAAGCTTTCTTT. Protein product: CSASVRHTEAFF.

This rearrangement joins TRBV28 to TRBJ1-5, with D maybe TRBD1 (5 bases). V was cut by 2 bases and J by 3 bases, with 8 bases left in between. This CDR3 is built from 14 residues. Germline V gene sequence: CDR1 MDHEN, CDR2 SYDVKM. The CDR3 coding sequence is TGTGCCAGCAGTTTAGCAGGGAACAATCAGCCCCAGCATTTT. This translates into CASSLAGNNQPQHF.

Only one count was recorded for this clone. V usage is TRBV10-3 and J usage is TRBJ2-7, with D perhaps TRBD1 or TRBD2 (5 bases each). V was pared by 0 bases and J by 4 bases, with 10 bases between. This CDR3 has 14 residues. Germline-derived CDR1 and CDR2 are ENHRY and SYGVKD. CDR3 residues: CAISESSGGYEQYF. CDR3 in DNA: TGTGCCATCAGTGAGTCCAGTGGGGGTTACGAGCAGTACTTC.

The chain recombines TRBV18 with TRBJ1-1; the D gene is possibly TRBD1 (5 bases). Trimming removed 3 bases from V and 9 bases from J, with 17 bases in between. This CDR3 spans 14 amino acids. Germline values: CDR1 KGHSH, CDR2 LQKENI. CDR3 DNA: TGTGCCAGCTCACCTGTTCAGGGAAGAGGGAAAGCTTTCTTT. It yields the protein CASSPVQGRGKAFF.

This clone has more than one count but fewer than ten. The rearrangement joins TRBV6-4 to TRBJ2-1; maybe TRBD2 (6 bases). Trimming removed 6 bases at V and 1 base at J, with 16 bases between. Germline V gives CDR1 MRHNA, CDR2 SNTAGT. The CDR3 length is 16 residues. The CDR3 loop is CASRATRRGSYNEQFF. For the CDR3, the DNA is TGTGCCAGCAGGGCGACTAGGAGGGGTTCCTACAATGAGCAGTTCTTC.

The rearrangement joins TRBV4-1 to TRBJ1-6, with D possibly being TRBD1 (5 bases). The CDR3 is 16 residues long. Germline V gives CDR1 MGHRA, CDR2 YSYEKL. V was cut by 0 bases and J by 5 bases, with 11 bases left in between. As DNA, the CDR3 is TGCGCCAGCAGCCAAGATGGGGCAGGGCATAATTCACCCCTCCACTTT. This encodes CASSQDGAGHNSPLHF.

The rearrangement joins TRBV27 to TRBJ1-5; maybe TRBD1 (5 bases). Germline CDR1 and CDR2: MNHEY and SMNVEV (reference sequence). The CDR3 is 15 residues long. V dropped 4 bases and J dropped 5 bases, with 15 bases sitting between them. The CDR3, as DNA: TGTGCCAGCAGTTCTTCCCAGGGAGGGTATCAGCCCCAGCATTTT. Encoded protein: CASSSSQGGYQPQHF.

This rearrangement joins TRBV5-5 to TRBJ2-5, with D hard to call. This CDR3 is 14 amino acids long. V dropped 4 bases and J dropped 5 bases, with 15 bases sitting between them. Germline values: CDR1 SGHKS, CDR2 YYEKEE (reference sequence). CDR3 sequence reads: CASSPDTYVETQYF. The CDR3 DNA is TGTGCCAGCAGCCCGGATACCTATGTGGAGACCCAGTACTTC.

This clone occurred once. The chain employs TRBV19 and TRBJ1-5; no definite D call. Germline values: CDR1 LNHDA, CDR2 SQIVND (reference sequence). V was shortened by 6 bases and J by 6 bases, with 21 bases between the two germline ends. This CDR3 spans 16 amino acids. The CDR3 reads CASRYGRPGLGQPQHF. CDR3 nucleotides: TGTGCCAGTAGATATGGAAGACCCGGACTGGGTCAGCCCCAGCATTTT.

This chain joins TRBV30 and TRBJ1-3, with D maybe TRBD1 (6 bases). Germline values: CDR1 GTSNPN, CDR2 SVGIG (reference sequence). Trimming left V 4 bases short and J 2 bases short, with 12 bases between. This CDR3 region has 14 residues. The CDR3 DNA reads TGTGCCTGGAACCTCGGACAGCCTGGAAACACCATATATTTT. Its protein is CAWNLGQPGNTIYF.

The CDR3 here is CASSLNGPTYEQYF. In DNA form, the CDR3 reads TGTGCCAGTAGCCTGAACGGGCCCACCTACGAGCAGTACTTC. The gene calls are TRBV19 and TRBJ2-7; D not resolved. CDR1 and CDR2 (germline): LNHDA, SQIVND (reference sequence). The CDR3 is made up of 14 amino acids. Trimming cost V 6 bases and J 2 bases, with 14 bases left between them.

This clone was seen a few times. This rearrangement joins TRBV13 to TRBJ1-6; D ambiguous. CDR1 PRHDT and CDR2 FYEKMQ come from the germline V gene (reference sequence). The CDR3 consists of 18 residues. V shed 1 base and J shed 0 bases, with 13 bases lying between them. This CDR3 reads CASSLARRASSYNSPLHF. DNA of the CDR3: TGTGCCAGCAGCTTAGCCCGACGAGCGAGCTCCTATAATTCACCCCTCCACTTT.

The chain uses TRBV20-1 and TRBJ2-1; no firm D call. Trimming took off 8 bases at V and 10 bases at J, with 12 bases between the two ends. Germline assignment: CDR1 DFQATT and CDR2 SNEGSKA (reference sequence). The CDR3 extends over 10 amino acids. CDR3 sequence reads: CSPRVKEQFF. CDR3 DNA: TGCAGTCCTCGTGTGAAAGAGCAGTTCTTC.

This clone has a single count. The chain is built from TRBV5-1 and TRBJ2-7; D unresolved. V was cut by 4 bases and J by 3 bases, with 17 bases left in between. The CDR3 runs 15 residues. The germline V gene has CDR1 SGHRS and CDR2 YFSETQ. CDR3 sequence reads: CASSLGPHENYEQYF. CDR3 nucleotides: TGCGCCAGCAGCCTAGGTCCTCACGAAAACTACGAGCAGTACTTC.

The chain links TRBV10-3 to TRBJ2-1; D may correspond to TRBD1 or TRBD2 (5 bases each). The ends were cut back, 3 bases at V and 0 bases at J, with 15 bases in the middle. The CDR3 consists of 17 residues. CDR1 is ENHRY, CDR2 SYGVKD, per germline. The CDR3 is CAISERSGPLSYNEQFF. Here the CDR3 DNA reads TGTGCCATCAGTGAAAGGTCGGGACCCCTCTCCTACAATGAGCAGTTCTTC.

V is TRBV4-1 and J is TRBJ2-5, with 7 bases that match TRBD2. This CDR3 comprises 16 residues. Per the germline V gene, CDR1 is MGHRA and CDR2 is YSYEKL. Germline trimming cut 2 bases from V and 0 bases from J; bases unmatched to any gene: 6. This chain's CDR3 is CASSQSSSGYQETQYF. The CDR3 DNA sequence: TGCGCCAGCAGCCAAAGTTCTAGCGGATACCAAGAGACCCAGTACTTC.

The chain links TRBV7-3 to TRBJ2-5; 11 bases align to TRBD1. J was trimmed by 3 bases and V by 5 bases; bases with no gene match: 2. The CDR3 sequence is 14 residues long. Per germline, CDR1 SGHTA and CDR2 FQGTGA. Here the CDR3 reads CASSLGQGEETQYF. In DNA, the CDR3 is TGTGCCAGCAGCCTGGGACAGGGGGAAGAGACCCAGTACTTC.

CDR3 nucleotides: TGTGCCAGCAGTTACTCGATGGGGCCGGAGAATTCACCCCTCCACTTT. Translated, it gives CASSYSMGPENSPLHF. The gene calls are TRBV6-5 and TRBJ1-6, with D possibly matching TRBD1 (5 bases). Per the germline V gene, CDR1 is MNHEY and CDR2 is SVGAGI. The CDR3 totals 16 residues. With 0 bases removed from V and 7 bases from J, the gap between germline ends came to 13 bases.

This clone was seen only a few times. The chain has TRBV4-1 and TRBJ2-7; TRBD2 might be the D (5 bases). V was shortened by 3 bases and J by 0 bases, with 15 bases between the two germline ends. In germline, CDR1 is MGHRA, CDR2 YSYEKL. This CDR3 spans 16 amino acids. CDR3 region: CASSHGSGGTSYEQYF. CDR3 bases: TGCGCCAGCAGCCACGGCAGCGGCGGAACCTCCTACGAGCAGTACTTC.

The chain has TRBV30 and TRBJ2-7, with TRBD1 identical over 7 bases. CDR1 GTSNPN and CDR2 SVGIG come from the germline V gene (reference sequence). V was clipped by 4 bases and J by 3 bases; unmatched bases: 6. The CDR3 has 13 residues. DNA of the CDR3: TGTGCCTGGAAGGGACAGCAAGACTACGAGCAGTACTTC. Amino acid sequence: CAWKGQQDYEQYF.

The CDR3 here is CASSKDSSYNEQFF. The DNA for the CDR3 is TGTGCCAGTAGTAAGGATAGCTCCTACAATGAGCAGTTCTTC. V and J are TRBV19 and TRBJ2-1; unclear D gene. The germline V gene encodes CDR1 LNHDA and CDR2 SQIVND (reference sequence). The CDR3 totals 14 residues. Trimming removed 4 bases from V and 0 bases from J, with 7 bases in between. The variable domain in full, with the rest retrieved from reference TRBV19 and TRBJ2-1, is DGGITQSPKYLFRKEGQNVTLSCEQNLNHDAMYWYRQDPGQGLRLIYYSQIVNDFQKGDIAEGYSVSREKKESFPLTVTSAQKNPTAFYLCASSKDSSYNEQFFGPGTRLTVL.

The count of this clone is one. V is TRBV15 and J is TRBJ1-5; 8 nucleotides line up with TRBD1. Germline trimming cut 3 bases from V and 9 bases from J; bases unmatched to any gene: 4. CDR1 and CDR2 (germline): LNHNV, YYDKDF (reference sequence). This CDR3 region has 13 residues. CDR3 bases: TGTGCCACCAGCAGCGGACAGGGTCGGCCCCAGCATTTT. It is translated as CATSSGQGRPQHF.

The chain recombines TRBV5-1 with TRBJ1-2; 7 bases agree with TRBD1. V lost 2 bases to trimming and J lost 3 bases; unmatched junction nucleotides: 1. Looked up from germline, CDR1 is SGHRS and CDR2 is YFSETQ. The CDR3 has 13 amino acids. CDR3 protein: CASSFDRDYGYTF. In DNA form, the CDR3 reads TGCGCCAGCAGCTTTGACAGGGACTATGGCTACACCTTC.

The CDR3: CASSQDAGTLSSYNSPLHF. The DNA for the CDR3 is TGTGCCAGCAGCCAGGATGCCGGGACACTGAGCTCCTATAATTCACCCCTCCACTTT. The gene calls are TRBV14 and TRBJ1-6; D perhaps matches TRBD1 (6 bases). Germline loops: CDR1 SGHDN, CDR2 FVKESK. The CDR3 has 19 residues. The germline V and J ends were trimmed by 3 bases and 0 bases, with 18 bases remaining between them.

V and J are TRBV6-1 and TRBJ2-7; D is unresolved. This CDR3 has 15 residues. The V end was cut by 0 bases, the J end by 2 bases, with 11 bases between. CDR1 and CDR2 from the germline V gene are MNHNS and SASEGT. The CDR3 DNA follows: TGTGCCAGCAGTGAAGCGTTGGGATCCCCCTACGAGCAGTACTTC. It yields the protein CASSEALGSPYEQYF.

The J gene is TRBJ2-1, the V gene TRBV6-6; 10 bases are a match to TRBD1. V lost 0 bases, J lost 8 bases, and 7 bases stayed unmatched. The CDR3 is 16 residues long. Per the germline V gene, CDR1 is MNHNY and CDR2 is SVGAGI (reference sequence). CDR3 protein: CASSYSTGGAIHEQFF. The CDR3 bases are TGTGCCAGCAGTTACTCGACAGGGGGCGCGATCCATGAGCAGTTCTTC.